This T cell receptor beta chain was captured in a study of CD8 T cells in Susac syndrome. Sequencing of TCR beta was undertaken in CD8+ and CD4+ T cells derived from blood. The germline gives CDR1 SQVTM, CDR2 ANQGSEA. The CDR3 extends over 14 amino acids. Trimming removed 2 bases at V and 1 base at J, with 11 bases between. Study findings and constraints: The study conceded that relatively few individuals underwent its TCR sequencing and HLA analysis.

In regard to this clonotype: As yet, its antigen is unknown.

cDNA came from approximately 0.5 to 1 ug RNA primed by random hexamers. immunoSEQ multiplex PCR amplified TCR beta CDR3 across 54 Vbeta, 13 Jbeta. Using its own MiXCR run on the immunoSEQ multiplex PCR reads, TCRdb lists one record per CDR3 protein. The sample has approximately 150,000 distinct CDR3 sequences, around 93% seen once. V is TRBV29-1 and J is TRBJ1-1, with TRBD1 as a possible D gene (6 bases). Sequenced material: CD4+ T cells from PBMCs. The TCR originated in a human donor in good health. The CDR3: CSVEPGTSNTEAFF. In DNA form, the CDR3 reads TGCAGCGTTGAACCGGGGACATCGAACACTGAAGCTTTCTTT.